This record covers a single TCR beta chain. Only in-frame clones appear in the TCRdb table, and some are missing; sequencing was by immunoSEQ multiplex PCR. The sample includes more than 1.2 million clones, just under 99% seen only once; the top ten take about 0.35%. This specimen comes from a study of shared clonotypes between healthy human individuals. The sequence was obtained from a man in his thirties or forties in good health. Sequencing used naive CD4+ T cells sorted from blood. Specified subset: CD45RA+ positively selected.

The CDR3 bases are TGTGCCAGCAGTTACCGTGGGACTAGGGGCACAGATACGCAGTATTTT. Translation gives CASSYRGTRGTDTQYF. This chain links TRBV6-6 with TRBJ2-3, with 8 bases that match TRBD2. Losses at the gene ends were 2 bases for V and 1 base for J; bases not matched to a gene: 5. The germline CDR1 and CDR2 sequences are MNHNY and SVGAGI (reference sequence). The CDR3 length is 16 residues.